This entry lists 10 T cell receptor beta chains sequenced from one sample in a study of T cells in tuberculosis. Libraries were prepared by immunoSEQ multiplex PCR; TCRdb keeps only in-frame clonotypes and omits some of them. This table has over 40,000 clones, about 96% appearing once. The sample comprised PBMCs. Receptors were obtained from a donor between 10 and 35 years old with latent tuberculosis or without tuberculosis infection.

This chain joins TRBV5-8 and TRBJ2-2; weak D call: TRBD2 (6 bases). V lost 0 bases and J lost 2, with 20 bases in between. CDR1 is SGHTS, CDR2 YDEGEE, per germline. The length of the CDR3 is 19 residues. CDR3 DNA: TGTGCCAGCAGCTTGGGTAGTCTGGTCGGGGGACTTAACACCGGGGAGCTGTTTTTT. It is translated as CASSLGSLVGGLNTGELFF.

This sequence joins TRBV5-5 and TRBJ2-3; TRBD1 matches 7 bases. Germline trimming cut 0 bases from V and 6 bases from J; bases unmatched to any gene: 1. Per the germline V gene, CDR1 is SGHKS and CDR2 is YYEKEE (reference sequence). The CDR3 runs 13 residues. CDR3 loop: CASSLGRGDTQYF. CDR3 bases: TGTGCCAGCAGCTTGGGCAGGGGGGATACGCAGTATTTT.

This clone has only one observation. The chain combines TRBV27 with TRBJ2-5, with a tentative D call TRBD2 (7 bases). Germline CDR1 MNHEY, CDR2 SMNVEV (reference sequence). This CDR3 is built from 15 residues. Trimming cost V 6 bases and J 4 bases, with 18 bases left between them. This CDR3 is CASSRRGGWGETQYF. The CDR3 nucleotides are TGTGCCAGCAGCCGGAGGGGGGGTTGGGGAGAGACCCAGTACTTC.

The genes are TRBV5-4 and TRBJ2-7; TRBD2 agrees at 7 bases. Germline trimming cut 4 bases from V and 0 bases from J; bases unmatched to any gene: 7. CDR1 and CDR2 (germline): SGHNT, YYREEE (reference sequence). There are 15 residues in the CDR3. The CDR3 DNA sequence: TGTGCCAGCAGCACTAGCGCCTTGAGCTCCTACGAGCAGTACTTC. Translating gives CASSTSALSSYEQYF.

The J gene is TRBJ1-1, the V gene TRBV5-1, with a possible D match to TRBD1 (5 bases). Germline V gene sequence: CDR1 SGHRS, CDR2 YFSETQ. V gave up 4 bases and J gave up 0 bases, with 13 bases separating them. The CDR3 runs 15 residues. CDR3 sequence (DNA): TGCGCCAGCAGCCCATTGACAGCCTTGAACACTGAAGCTTTCTTT. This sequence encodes CASSPLTALNTEAFF.

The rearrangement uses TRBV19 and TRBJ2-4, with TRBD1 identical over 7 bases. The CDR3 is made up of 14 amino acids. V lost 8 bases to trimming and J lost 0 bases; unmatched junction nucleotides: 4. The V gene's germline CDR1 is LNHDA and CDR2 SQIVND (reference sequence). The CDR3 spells CASGDSLAKNIQYF. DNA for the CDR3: TGTGCCAGTGGGGACAGTTTAGCCAAAAACATTCAGTACTTC.

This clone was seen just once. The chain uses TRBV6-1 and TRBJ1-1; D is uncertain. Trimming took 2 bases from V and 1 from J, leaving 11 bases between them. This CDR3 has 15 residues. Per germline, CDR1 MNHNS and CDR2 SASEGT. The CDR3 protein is CASSETTAGNTEAFF. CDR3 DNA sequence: TGTGCCAGCAGTGAAACCACAGCCGGGAACACTGAAGCTTTCTTT.

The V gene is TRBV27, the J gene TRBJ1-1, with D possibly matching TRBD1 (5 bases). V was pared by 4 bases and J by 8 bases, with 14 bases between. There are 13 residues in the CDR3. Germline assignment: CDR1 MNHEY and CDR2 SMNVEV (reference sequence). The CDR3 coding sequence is TGTGCCAGCAGTTCCGAAGGGGTATCGGAAGCTTTCTTT. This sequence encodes CASSSEGVSEAFF.

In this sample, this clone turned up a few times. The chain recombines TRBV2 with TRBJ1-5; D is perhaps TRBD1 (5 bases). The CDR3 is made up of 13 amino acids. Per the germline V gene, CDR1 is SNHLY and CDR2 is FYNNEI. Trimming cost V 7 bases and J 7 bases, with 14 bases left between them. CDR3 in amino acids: CASNGDSLQPQHF. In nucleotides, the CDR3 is TGTGCCAGCAATGGTGACAGCCTCCAGCCCCAGCATTTT.

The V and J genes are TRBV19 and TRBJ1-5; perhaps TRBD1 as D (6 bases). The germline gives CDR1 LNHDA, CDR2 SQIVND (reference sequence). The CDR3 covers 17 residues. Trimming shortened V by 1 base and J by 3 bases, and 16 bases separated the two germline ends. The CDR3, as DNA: TGTGCCAGTAGTATAGGTGGGGGCGGATCCATCAATCAGCCCCAGCATTTT. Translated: CASSIGGGGSINQPQHF.